A selection of T cell receptor beta chains follows, all from one sample in a study of immune characteristics of hereditary and idiopathic chronic pancreatitis. Sequencing was performed with immunoSEQ multiplex PCR; in TCRdb, only in-frame clones are kept and a portion is missing. This sample has about 9,400 clones, with 70% to 80% found just once. Input material: pancreas tissue with idiopathic chronic pancreatitis. Every receptor here comes from a human donor with chronic pancreatitis. Each CDR3 is given with its conserved first and last residue. D genes are given only for firm matches. Part of the rows lack a size; the others show once, few, many or a class for expanded clones.

TRBD1	TRBV29-1	-	TRBJ1-1	CSVGGTGGGTNTEAFF	TGCAGCGTTGGAGGAACAGGGGGCGGAACGAACACTGAAGCTTTCTTT
-	TRBV7-6	-	TRBJ2-5	CASSLGGKTQYF	TGTGCCAGCAGCCTGGGCGGAAAGACCCAGTACTTC
TRBD2	TRBV7-9	-	TRBJ2-7	CASSPSGDYEQYF	TGTGCCAGCAGCCCTAGCGGGGACTACGAGCAGTACTTC
-	TRBV5-6	few	TRBJ1-2	CASSLSGLLFGYTF	TGTGCCAGCAGCCTCTCAGGGTTGCTCTTCGGCTACACCTTC
TRBD2	TRBV23-1	-	TRBJ2-1	CASSSHSGGSSYNEQFF	TGCGCCAGCAGTTCTCATAGCGGGGGTAGCTCCTACAATGAGCAGTTCTTC
-	TRBV7-9	-	TRBJ1-4	CASSLDRAYEKLFF	TGTGCCAGCAGCTTAGACAGGGCCTACGAAAAACTGTTTTTT
-	TRBV30	-	TRBJ1-5	CAWEQNSNQPQHF	TGTGCCTGGGAGCAGAATAGCAATCAGCCCCAGCATTTT
-	TRBV2	-	TRBJ1-4	CASRATNEKLFF	TGTGCCAGCAGAGCAACTAATGAAAAACTGTTTTTT
-	TRBV5-1	-	TRBJ1-6	CASRDIMGNSPLHF	TGCGCCAGCAGGGATATTATGGGGAATTCACCCCTCCACTTT
TRBD2	TRBV2	once	TRBJ2-7	CASSRTSGEYEQYF	TGTGCCAGCAGTCGGACTAGCGGGGAGTACGAGCAGTACTTC
TRBD1	TRBV6-5	few	TRBJ1-1	CASRPVTGGWAEAFF	TGTGCCAGCAGGCCAGTGACAGGGGGTTGGGCTGAAGCTTTCTTT
-	TRBV18	-	TRBJ2-7	CASSRNGGTYEQYF	TGTGCCAGCTCTCGAAACGGGGGCACCTACGAGCAGTACTTC
TRBD1	TRBV5-1	-	TRBJ2-2	CASTTPQTGGNTGELFF	TGCGCCAGCACCACGCCACAGACAGGGGGGAACACCGGGGAGCTGTTTTTT
TRBD2	TRBV5-4	-	TRBJ2-3	CASSSTSGGRDTQYF	TGTGCCAGCAGCTCCACTAGCGGGGGGCGGGATACGCAGTATTTT
TRBD2	TRBV15	-	TRBJ2-3	CATSRGGTTDTQYF	TGTGCCACCAGCAGGGGAGGGACCACAGATACGCAGTATTTT
-	TRBV19	-	TRBJ1-2	CASSTPWGLSYTF	TGTGCCAGTAGTACCCCTTGGGGCCTAAGCTACACCTTC
-	TRBV30	-	TRBJ1-2	CAWTAQGIYGYTF	TGTGCCTGGACCGCCCAAGGGATCTATGGCTACACCTTC
-	TRBV19	-	TRBJ1-6	CASSIQGGRSPLHF	TGTGCCAGTAGTATCCAGGGAGGTAGATCACCCCTCCACTTT
TRBD2	TRBV7-2	once	TRBJ2-3	CASSLQAGNTDTQYF	TGTGCCAGCAGCTTGCAAGCGGGGAACACAGATACGCAGTATTTT
-	TRBV3-1/TRBV3-2	-	TRBJ2-6	CASSLRGDGANVLTF	TGTGCCAGCAGCCTCCGAGGGGATGGGGCCAACGTCCTGACTTTC
-	TRBV6-2/TRBV6-3	-	TRBJ2-5	CASSPGPGETQYF	TGTGCCAGCAGCCCAGGGCCGGGAGAGACCCAGTACTTC
-	TRBV5-1	-	TRBJ1-1	CASSLLQGEATEAFF	TGCGCCAGCAGCTTGCTCCAGGGAGAGGCCACTGAAGCTTTCTTT
-	TRBV5-4	few	TRBJ1-4	CASSDNTGSGEKLFF	TGTGCCAGCAGCGACAATACAGGGAGCGGTGAAAAACTGTTTTTT
TRBD1	TRBV28	-	TRBJ1-5	CASSLGTGSFWGNQPQHF	TGTGCCAGCAGTTTAGGGACAGGTTCTTTCTGGGGCAATCAGCCCCAGCATTTT
TRBD1	TRBV6-2/TRBV6-3	-	TRBJ2-6	CASSTGGGANVLTF	TGTGCCAGCAGTACAGGGGGTGGGGCCAACGTCCTGACTTTC
-	TRBV20-1	few	TRBJ1-3	CSASRRGTGNTIYF	TGCAGTGCTAGTCGGAGGGGAACTGGAAACACCATATATTTT
TRBD1	TRBV19	-	TRBJ2-3	CASSKGAGGTGGFGDTQYF	TGTGCCAGTAGTAAAGGAGCCGGGGGGACAGGGGGCTTCGGAGATACGCAGTATTTT
TRBD1	TRBV5-1	-	TRBJ1-1	CASSWTPGTGLNEAFF	TGCGCCAGCAGCTGGACCCCCGGGACAGGGTTGAATGAAGCTTTCTTT
-	TRBV7-9	-	TRBJ2-7	CASSLGRVEISHEQYF	TGTGCCAGCAGCTTAGGCAGGGTGGAAATAAGCCACGAGCAGTACTTC